This T cell receptor beta chain stems from a study of immune cell composition in non-small cell lung cancer (dated by TCRdb to between 2016 and 2019). As for the study more broadly: To assign histologic subtype, which was mostly lung adenocarcinoma or squamous cell carcinoma, H&E was combined with p63, CK5, Napsin A and TTF-1 immunohistochemistry. TCR-beta sequencing from Adaptive Biotechnologies was done on a few dozen paired sets of NSCLC tumour and non-adjacent lung specimens and on around 24 tumour-only specimens. Supplementary cohort #1, 9 to 10 lung adenocarcinoma cases, had paired tumour/lung TCR-beta sequencing and TIL populations generated to assess tumour reactivity. Several tumour specimens with TCR-beta data were of rare histological subtypes and were excluded from the subtype comparisons. General findings and caveats noted by the study authors: Smoking pack-years did not significantly correlate with tumour TCR-beta clonality. Across nine to ten adenocarcinoma cases, the maximal tumour-associated clone frequency showed a strong correlation with TIL tumour reactivity, but overall clonality showed no such correlation. Nearly half of NSCLC cases had tumour-associated clones >0.5%, with roughly 80% of squamous carcinomas showing such clones compared with about 30% of adenocarcinomas. Only 10 or so cases were included in the reactivity cohort, and sequence sharing between tumour-reactive clones and the dominant in vivo tumour-associated clones was not shown. Compared with lung adenocarcinoma tumours, lung squamous cell carcinoma showed significantly higher Top 10 clone scores and productive clonality.

TCR-beta CDR3 regions were amplified from genomic DNA by a two-step multiplex PCR, with the second step adding Illumina-compatible adaptors. As a commercial immunoSEQ service, TCR-beta immunosequencing was carried out on an Illumina platform. Per the source publication's procedure: Repertoires were summarised as Top 10 Clones, the percentage of T-cell templates from the ten most frequent sequences, and productive clonality. Values for productive clonality spanned 0 to 1, where a value of 1 indicated a monoclonal population. Using log10 scatter plots, tumour-associated clones were identified as sequences that made up at least 0.1% of tumour T-cell templates yet were absent from the matched non-adjacent lung. Student's t-tests were used for two-group comparisons, ANOVA was used for stages, and linear regression was used for relationships, with analyses conducted in GraphPad Prism7 and R. What TCRdb holds here is the immuneACCESS table cut down to in-frame rearrangements. Part of the clones is not present; checked against another copy, under half of the missing clones reflect an unresolved V gene, and the others are unexplained. V and J calls and clone size follow that table, whereas D and trimming were derived from the DNA. The sample data list roughly 14,000 clones, and roughly 80% of these were observed just once. Roughly 10% of the sample is taken by the ten largest.

The sample holds one count of this clone. Its antigen is unknown. Base-call qualities are not available, and no considerably larger clone is one nucleotide away. Genomic DNA was extracted with the QIAamp DNA kit from frozen aliquots of unsorted single-cell suspensions. Surgically resected non-small cell lung cancer tissue was used for the tumour samples. Tissues were received within 2 hours of resection and were immediately processed into single-cell suspensions. Tissue was mechanically dissociated and enzymatically digested with DNase I, collagenase I and hyaluronidase for roughly 28 minutes at 37 °C, then filtered and RBC-lysed. Including cysteine and phenylalanine, the CDR3 has 14 amino acids. Here the CDR3 DNA is all that survives: 42 bases in frame from base 1. The germline V gene encodes CDR1 SNHLY and CDR2 FYNNEI. V trim: 3 bases; J trim: 5 bases; unmatched bases: 6.

This sequence was found in a human donor with non-small cell lung cancer. The rearrangement combines TRBV2 with TRBJ2-5; 7 middle bases align to TRBD2. The specimen was lung tumor tissue. The CDR3 region has the sequence CASSDGGSFETQYF. In nucleotide form, the sequence is TGTGCCAGCAGTGATGGCGGGAGTTTTGAGACCCAGTACTTC.